This T cell receptor (beta chain) is drawn from a study of blood T cell repertoires in COVID-19. Trimming at V came to 6 bases and at J to 0 bases, leaving 10 bases not matched to a gene. The germline V gene encodes CDR1 SNHLY and CDR2 FYNNEI. The CDR3 consists of 18 residues. Profiled with immunoSEQ multiplex PCR; TCRdb holds only in-frame clones, not every one. The table has about 96,000 clones, about 88% seen once. The chain links TRBV2 to TRBJ2-6; 8 bases match TRBD1. Material for sequencing was peripheral blood. This TCR was recovered from an older woman with acute or convalescent COVID-19. Here the CDR3 reads CASSDGQGFVSGANVLTF. CDR3 bases: TGTGCCAGCAGCGATGGACAGGGTTTCGTCTCTGGGGCCAACGTCCTGACTTTC.